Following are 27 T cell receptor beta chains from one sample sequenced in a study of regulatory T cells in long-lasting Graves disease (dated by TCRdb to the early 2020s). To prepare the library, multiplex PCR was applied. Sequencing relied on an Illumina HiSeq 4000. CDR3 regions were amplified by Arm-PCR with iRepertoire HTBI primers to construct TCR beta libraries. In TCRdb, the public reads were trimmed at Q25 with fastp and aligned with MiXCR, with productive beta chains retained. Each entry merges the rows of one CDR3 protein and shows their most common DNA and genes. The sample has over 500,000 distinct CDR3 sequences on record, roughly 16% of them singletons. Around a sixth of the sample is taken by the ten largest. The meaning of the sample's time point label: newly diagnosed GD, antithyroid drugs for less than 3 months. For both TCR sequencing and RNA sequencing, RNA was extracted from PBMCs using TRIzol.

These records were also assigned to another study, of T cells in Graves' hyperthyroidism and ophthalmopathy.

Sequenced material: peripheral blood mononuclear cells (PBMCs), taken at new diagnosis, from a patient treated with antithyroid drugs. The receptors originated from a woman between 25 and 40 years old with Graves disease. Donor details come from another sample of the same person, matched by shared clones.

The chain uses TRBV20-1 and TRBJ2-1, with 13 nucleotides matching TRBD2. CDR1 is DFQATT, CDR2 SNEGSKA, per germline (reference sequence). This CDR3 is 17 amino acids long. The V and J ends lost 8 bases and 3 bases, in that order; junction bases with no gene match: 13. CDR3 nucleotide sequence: TGCAGTACAACGGGACTAGCGGGGAAGATCGACTACAATGAGCAGTTCTTC. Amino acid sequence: CSTTGLAGKIDYNEQFF.

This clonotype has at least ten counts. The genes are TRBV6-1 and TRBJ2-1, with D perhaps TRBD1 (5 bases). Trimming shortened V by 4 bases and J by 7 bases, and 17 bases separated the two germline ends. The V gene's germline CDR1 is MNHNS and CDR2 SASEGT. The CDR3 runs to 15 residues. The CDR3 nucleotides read TGTGCCAGCAGTGCGACAGCCGGCTGGGAAAATGAGCAGTTCTTC. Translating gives CASSATAGWENEQFF.

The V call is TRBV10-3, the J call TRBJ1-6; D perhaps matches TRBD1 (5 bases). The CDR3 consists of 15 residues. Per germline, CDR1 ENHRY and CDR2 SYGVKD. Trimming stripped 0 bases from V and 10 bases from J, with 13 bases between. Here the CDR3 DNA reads TGTGCCATCAGTGAGTCGAGACCGGGGGACTCACCCCTCCACTTT. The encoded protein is CAISESRPGDSPLHF.

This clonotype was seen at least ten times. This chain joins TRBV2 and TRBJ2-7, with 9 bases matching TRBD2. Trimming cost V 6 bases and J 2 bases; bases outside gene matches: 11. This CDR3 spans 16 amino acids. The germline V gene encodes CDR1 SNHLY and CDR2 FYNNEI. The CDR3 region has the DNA TGTGCCAGCAGCTGGCCCCAAGCGGGGGGAACCTACGAGCAGTACTTC. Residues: CASSWPQAGGTYEQYF.

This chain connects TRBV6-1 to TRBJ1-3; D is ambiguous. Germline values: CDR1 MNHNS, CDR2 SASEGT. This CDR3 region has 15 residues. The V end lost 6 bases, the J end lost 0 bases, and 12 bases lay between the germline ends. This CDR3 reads CASRLGQLSGNTIYF. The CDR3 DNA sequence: TGTGCCAGCAGGCTTGGCCAGCTCTCTGGAAACACCATATATTTT.

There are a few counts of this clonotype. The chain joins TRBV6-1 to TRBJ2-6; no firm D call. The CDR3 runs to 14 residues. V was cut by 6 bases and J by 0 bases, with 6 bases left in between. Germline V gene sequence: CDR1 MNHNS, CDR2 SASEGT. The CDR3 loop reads CASSRRSGANVLTF. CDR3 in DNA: TGTGCCAGCAGCAGGCGCTCTGGGGCCAACGTCCTGACTTTC.

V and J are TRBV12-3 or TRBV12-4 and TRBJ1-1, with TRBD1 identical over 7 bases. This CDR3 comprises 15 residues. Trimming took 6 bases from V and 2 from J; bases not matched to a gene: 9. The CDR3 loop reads CASSPDRVYNTEAFF. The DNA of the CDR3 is TGTGCCAGCAGCCCTGACAGGGTGTATAACACTGAAGCTTTCTTT.

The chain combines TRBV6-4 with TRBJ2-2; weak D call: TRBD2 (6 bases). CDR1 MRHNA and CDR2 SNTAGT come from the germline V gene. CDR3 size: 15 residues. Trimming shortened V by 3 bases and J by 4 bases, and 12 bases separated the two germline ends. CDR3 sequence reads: CASSEDTGATGELFF. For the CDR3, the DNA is TGTGCCAGCAGTGAAGATACGGGAGCCACCGGGGAGCTGTTTTTT.

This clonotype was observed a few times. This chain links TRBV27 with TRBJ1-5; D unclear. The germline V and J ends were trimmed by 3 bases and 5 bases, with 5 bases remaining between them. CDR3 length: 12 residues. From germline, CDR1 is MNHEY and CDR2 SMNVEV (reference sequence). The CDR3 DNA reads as TGTGCCAGCAGTTTTATTTATCAGCCCCAGCATTTT. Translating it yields CASSFIYQPQHF.

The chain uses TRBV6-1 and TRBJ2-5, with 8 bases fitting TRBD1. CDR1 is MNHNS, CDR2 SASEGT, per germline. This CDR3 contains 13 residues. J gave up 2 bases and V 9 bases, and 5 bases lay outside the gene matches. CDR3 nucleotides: TGTGCCAGTCGGACAGGGTCACAAGAGACCCAGTACTTC. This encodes CASRTGSQETQYF.

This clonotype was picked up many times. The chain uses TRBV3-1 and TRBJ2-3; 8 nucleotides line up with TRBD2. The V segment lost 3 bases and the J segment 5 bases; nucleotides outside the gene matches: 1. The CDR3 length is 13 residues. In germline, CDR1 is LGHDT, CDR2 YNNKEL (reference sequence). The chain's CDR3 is CASSHLAGDTQYF. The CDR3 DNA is TGTGCCAGCAGCCACCTAGCGGGAGATACGCAGTATTTT.

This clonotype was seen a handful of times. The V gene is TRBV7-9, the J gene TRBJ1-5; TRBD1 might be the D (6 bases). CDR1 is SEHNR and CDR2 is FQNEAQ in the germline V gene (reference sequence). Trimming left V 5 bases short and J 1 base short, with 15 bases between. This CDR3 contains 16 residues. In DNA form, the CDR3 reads TGTGCCAGCAGCGGGGGTGGACAGACAAGCAATCAGCCCCAGCATTTT. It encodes CASSGGGQTSNQPQHF.

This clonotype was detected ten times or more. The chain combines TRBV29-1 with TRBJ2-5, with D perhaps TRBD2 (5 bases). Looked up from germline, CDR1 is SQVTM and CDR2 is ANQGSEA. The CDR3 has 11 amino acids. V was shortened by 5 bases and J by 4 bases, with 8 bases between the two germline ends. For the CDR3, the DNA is TGCAGCGTTCAAGGAGGAGAGACCCAGTACTTC. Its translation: CSVQGGETQYF.

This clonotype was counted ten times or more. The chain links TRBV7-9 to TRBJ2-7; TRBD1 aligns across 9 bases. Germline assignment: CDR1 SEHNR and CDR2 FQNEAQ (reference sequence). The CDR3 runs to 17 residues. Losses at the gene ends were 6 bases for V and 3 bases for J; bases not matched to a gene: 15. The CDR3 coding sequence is TGTGCCAGCAGTCTTTGGACAGGGGCTCGTCTCGTCTACGAGCAGTACTTC. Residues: CASSLWTGARLVYEQYF.

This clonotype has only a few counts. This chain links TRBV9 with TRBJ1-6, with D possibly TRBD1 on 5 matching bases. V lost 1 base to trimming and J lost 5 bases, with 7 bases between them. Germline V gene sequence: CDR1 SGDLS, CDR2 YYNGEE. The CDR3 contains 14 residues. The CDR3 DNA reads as TGTGCCAGCAGCGTAAAGGGGAATAATTCACCCCTCCACTTT. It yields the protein CASSVKGNNSPLHF.

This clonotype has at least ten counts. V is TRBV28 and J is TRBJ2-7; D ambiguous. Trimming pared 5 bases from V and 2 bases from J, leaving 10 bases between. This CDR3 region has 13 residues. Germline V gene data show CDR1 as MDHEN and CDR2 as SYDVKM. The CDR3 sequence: CASSQAGPYEQYF. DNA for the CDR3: TGTGCCAGCAGTCAGGCAGGACCCTACGAGCAGTACTTC.

The CDR3 sequence is CASTDQPSGTGDRRDIQYF. CDR3 in DNA: TGTGCCAGCACGGATCAACCATCCGGGACAGGGGATCGAAGGGACATTCAGTACTTC. This chain connects TRBV28 to TRBJ2-4, with TRBD1 identical over 10 bases. The CDR3 covers 19 residues. CDR1 MDHEN and CDR2 SYDVKM come from the germline V gene. V lost 7 bases to trimming and J lost 8 bases; unmatched junction nucleotides: 23.

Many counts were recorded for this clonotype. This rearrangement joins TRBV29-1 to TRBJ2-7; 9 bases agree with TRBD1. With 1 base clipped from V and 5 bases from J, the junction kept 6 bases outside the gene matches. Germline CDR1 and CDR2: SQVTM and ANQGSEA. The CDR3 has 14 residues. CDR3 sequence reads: CSVEGGTGIDEQYF. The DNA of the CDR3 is TGCAGCGTTGAAGGGGGGACAGGGATCGACGAGCAGTACTTC.

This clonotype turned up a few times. The CDR3 here is CASSGAGGPSEQYF. CDR3 in DNA: TGTGCCAGCAGTGGAGCGGGAGGGCCTTCCGAGCAGTACTTC. The chain has TRBV6-1 and TRBJ2-7; 10 bases line up with TRBD2. Germline V gene data show CDR1 as MNHNS and CDR2 as SASEGT. The CDR3 has 14 residues. Trimming removed 4 bases from V and 6 bases from J; junction bases left unmatched: 6.

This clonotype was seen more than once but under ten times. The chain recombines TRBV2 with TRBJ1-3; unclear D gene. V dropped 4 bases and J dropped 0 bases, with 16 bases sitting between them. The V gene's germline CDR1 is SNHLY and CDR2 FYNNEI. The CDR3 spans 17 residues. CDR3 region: CASSVAPVPLSGNTIYF. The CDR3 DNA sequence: TGTGCCAGCAGTGTGGCGCCGGTTCCCCTCTCTGGAAACACCATATATTTT.

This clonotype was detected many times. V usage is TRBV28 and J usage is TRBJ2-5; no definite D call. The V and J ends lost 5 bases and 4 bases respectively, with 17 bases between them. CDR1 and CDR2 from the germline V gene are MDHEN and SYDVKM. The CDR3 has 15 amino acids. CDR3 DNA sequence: TGTGCCAGCAGTAACCTCGAACTGCTCCCAGAGACCCAGTACTTC. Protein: CASSNLELLPETQYF.

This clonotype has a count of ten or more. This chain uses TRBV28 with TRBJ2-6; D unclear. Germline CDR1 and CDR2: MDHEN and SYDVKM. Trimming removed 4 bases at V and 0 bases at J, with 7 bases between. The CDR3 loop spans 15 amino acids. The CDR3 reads CASSSGSSGANVLTF. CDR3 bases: TGTGCCAGCAGTTCGGGTAGCTCTGGGGCCAACGTCCTGACTTTC.

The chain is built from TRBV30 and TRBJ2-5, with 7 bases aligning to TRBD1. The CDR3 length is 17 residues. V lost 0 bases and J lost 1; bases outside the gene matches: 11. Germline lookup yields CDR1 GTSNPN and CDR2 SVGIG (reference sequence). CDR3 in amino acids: CAWSVFFDRVFQETQYF. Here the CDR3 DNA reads TGTGCCTGGAGTGTGTTCTTCGACAGGGTATTCCAAGAGACCCAGTACTTC.

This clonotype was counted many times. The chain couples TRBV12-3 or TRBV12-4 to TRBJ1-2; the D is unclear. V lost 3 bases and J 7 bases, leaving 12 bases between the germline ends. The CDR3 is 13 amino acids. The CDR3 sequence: CASSFDGIGGYTF. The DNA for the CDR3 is TGTGCCAGCAGTTTCGACGGGATTGGTGGCTACACCTTC.

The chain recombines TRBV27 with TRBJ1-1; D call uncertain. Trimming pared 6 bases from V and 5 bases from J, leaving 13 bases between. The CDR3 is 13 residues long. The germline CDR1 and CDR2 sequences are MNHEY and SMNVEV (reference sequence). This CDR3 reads CASRPFQSTEAFF. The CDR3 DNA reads TGTGCCAGCAGACCATTTCAGAGTACTGAAGCTTTCTTT.

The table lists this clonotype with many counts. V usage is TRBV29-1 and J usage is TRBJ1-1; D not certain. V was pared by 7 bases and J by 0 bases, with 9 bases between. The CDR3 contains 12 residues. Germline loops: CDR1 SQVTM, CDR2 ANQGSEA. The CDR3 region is CSADKMNTEAFF. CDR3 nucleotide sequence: TGCAGCGCTGACAAGATGAACACTGAAGCTTTCTTT.

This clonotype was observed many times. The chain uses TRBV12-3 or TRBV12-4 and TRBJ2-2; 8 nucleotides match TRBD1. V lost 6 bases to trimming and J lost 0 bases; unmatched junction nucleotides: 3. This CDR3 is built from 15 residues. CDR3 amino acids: CASRRQGTNTGELFF. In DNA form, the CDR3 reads TGTGCCAGCAGGCGACAGGGGACGAACACCGGGGAGCTGTTTTTT.